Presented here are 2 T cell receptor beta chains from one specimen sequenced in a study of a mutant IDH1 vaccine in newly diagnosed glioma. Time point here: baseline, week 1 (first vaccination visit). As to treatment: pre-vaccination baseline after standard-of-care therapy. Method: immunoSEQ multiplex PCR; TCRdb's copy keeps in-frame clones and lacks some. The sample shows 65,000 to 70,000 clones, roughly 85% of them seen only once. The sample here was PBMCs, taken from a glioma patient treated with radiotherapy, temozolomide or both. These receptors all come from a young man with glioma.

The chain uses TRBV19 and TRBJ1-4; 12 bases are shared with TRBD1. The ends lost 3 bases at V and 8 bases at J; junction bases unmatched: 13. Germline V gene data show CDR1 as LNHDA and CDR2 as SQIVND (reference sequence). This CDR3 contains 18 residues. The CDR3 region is CASSMNPGQGAESEKLFF. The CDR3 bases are TGTGCCAGTAGTATGAACCCGGGACAGGGGGCCGAATCAGAAAAACTGTTTTTT.

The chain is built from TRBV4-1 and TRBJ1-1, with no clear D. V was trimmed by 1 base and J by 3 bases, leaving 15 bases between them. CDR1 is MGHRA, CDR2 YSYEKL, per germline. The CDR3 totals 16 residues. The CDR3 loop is CASSQGVSNADTEAFF. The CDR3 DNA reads TGCGCCAGCAGCCAAGGGGTCTCTAACGCGGACACTGAAGCTTTCTTT.